Each of the 20 T cell receptor beta chains below was sequenced from the same sample in a study of CD4 T cell repertoires and nickel. TCRdb re-analysed the RT-PCR reads in MiXCR, keeping a single row per CDR3 protein. The data contain several hundred distinct CDR3 sequences, less than 65% of them singletons. Sample: CD4+ T cells from blood, not recorded whether cultured. These receptor sequences come from a human donor in a nickel allergy study, with or without nickel allergy (not recorded which). It is not recorded whether this sample comes from one donor or several.

V usage is TRBV18 and J usage is TRBJ2-7; D is ambiguous. Germline loops: CDR1 KGHSH, CDR2 LQKENI. Trimming took 2 bases from V and 2 from J, leaving 13 bases between them. The CDR3 is 15 amino acids. The CDR3 loop reads CASSPGETSAYEQYF. CDR3 DNA sequence: TGTGCCAGCTCACCAGGCGAAACATCAGCCTACGAGCAGTACTTC.

The chain couples TRBV5-1 to TRBJ2-3; possibly TRBD1 or TRBD2 for D (5 bases each). V was clipped by 0 bases and J by 6 bases, with 11 bases between them. Germline CDR1 is SGHRS and CDR2 is YFSETQ. The length of the CDR3 is 14 residues. This chain's CDR3 is CASSLARGDDTQYF. CDR3 in DNA: TGCGCCAGCAGCTTGGCCAGAGGGGACGATACGCAGTATTTT.

The chain uses TRBV9 and TRBJ1-2; a weak D match, TRBD1 (6 bases). Germline CDR1 is SGDLS and CDR2 is YYNGEE. The CDR3 is 15 residues long. The ends were cut back, 3 bases at V and 2 bases at J, with 14 bases in the middle. CDR3 region: CASSGGGAFNYGYTF. The CDR3 bases are TGTGCCAGCAGCGGAGGGGGGGCATTCAACTATGGCTACACCTTC.

The V and J genes are TRBV30 and TRBJ2-1; 10 bases align to TRBD1. Germline V CDR1 and CDR2: GTSNPN, SVGIG (reference sequence). The CDR3 consists of 13 residues. The CDR3 coding sequence is TGTGCTTGCCGACAGGGGGCGGGGAATGAGCAGTTCTTC. It codes for CACRQGAGNEQFF.

This clonotype is classed as large. The rearrangement uses TRBV18 and TRBJ1-5; tentatively, D is TRBD1 (6 bases). Looked up from germline, CDR1 is KGHSH and CDR2 is LQKENI. The CDR3 runs 15 residues. V gave up 5 bases and J gave up 1 base, with 12 bases separating them. The CDR3 loop is CASSALTGSNQPQHF. The DNA of the CDR3 is TGTGCCAGCTCAGCCCTCACAGGGAGCAATCAGCCCCAGCATTTT.

The CDR3 loop reads CASRDILAKNIQYF. The CDR3 DNA is TGTGCCAGCCGGGACATCCTAGCCAAAAACATTCAGTACTTC. The rearrangement links TRBV6-1 to TRBJ2-4, with D perhaps TRBD1 (6 bases). The CDR3 is made up of 14 amino acids. Germline V CDR1 and CDR2: MNHNS, SASEGT. Trimming cost V 8 bases and J 0 bases, with 11 bases left between them.

The table lists this clonotype with a few counts. J is TRBJ2-7 and V is TRBV5-5, with 8 bases identical to TRBD2. CDR3 length: 16 amino acids. The J segment lost 2 bases and the V segment lost 2 bases, leaving 9 bases of the junction unmatched. CDR1 and CDR2 from the germline V gene are SGHKS and YYEKEE (reference sequence). The CDR3 sequence: CASSFSIGSGTYEQYF. The CDR3 nucleotides are TGTGCCAGCAGCTTCTCGATTGGTAGCGGGACCTACGAGCAGTACTTC.

This clonotype was counted a few times. The V and J genes are TRBV7-2 and TRBJ1-6; TRBD1 agrees at 7 bases. The trim removed 5 bases at V and 8 bases at J, leaving 3 bases unmatched. CDR3 size: 13 residues. Germline V gives CDR1 SGHTA, CDR2 FQGNSA. In nucleotides, the CDR3 is TGTGCCAGCAGCCTCGGGACAGATTCACCCCTCCACTTT. It encodes CASSLGTDSPLHF. The full variable domain, its missing parts supplied by reference TRBV7-2 and TRBJ1-6, is GAGVSQSPSNKVTEKGKDVELRCDPISGHTALYWYRQSLGQGLEFLIYFQGNSAPDKSGLPSDRFSAERTGGSVSTLTIQRTQQEDSAVYLCASSLGTDSPLHFGNGTRLTVT.

This chain uses TRBV12-3 or TRBV12-4 with TRBJ1-6, with D maybe TRBD1 (6 bases). The CDR3 has 13 residues. Trimming removed 4 bases from V and 8 bases from J, with 9 bases in between. The CDR3 here is CASSSNRDSPLHF. In DNA form, the CDR3 reads TGTGCCAGCAGTTCGAACAGGGATTCACCCCTCCACTTT.

Regarding this clonotype: The germline gene is not matched at one end of the junction; a read error may be the cause. The gene calls are TRBV7-7 and TRBJ2-5; D is possibly TRBD2 (7 bases). In germline, CDR1 is SSHAT, CDR2 FNYEAQ (reference sequence). The CDR3 consists of 15 residues. In DNA, the CDR3 is TGTGCTAGCAGCTTAGCGCCGGGGGGCGAGGAGACCCAGTACTTC. This gives the protein CASSLAPGGEETQYF.

This clonotype was seen just once. V usage is TRBV3-1 and J usage is TRBJ2-3, with 7 positions matching TRBD1. CDR3 length: 14 residues. V shed 4 bases, J shed 7 bases, and the junction held 8 bases outside the gene matches. CDR1 and CDR2 (germline): LGHDT, YNNKEL (reference sequence). The CDR3 nucleotides read TGTGCCAGCAGCCCCCCAGGGGGAAGGAATACGCAGTATTTT. Amino acids: CASSPPGGRNTQYF.

This clonotype was recorded a few times. The chain employs TRBV30 and TRBJ1-5; possible D gene TRBD1, 5 bases. This CDR3 is 13 amino acids long. Germline V gene data show CDR1 as GTSNPN and CDR2 as SVGIG (reference sequence). Trimming stripped 0 bases from V and 5 bases from J, with 8 bases between. The CDR3 sequence is CAWSVKGHQPQHF. The CDR3 coding sequence is TGTGCCTGGAGTGTAAAGGGACATCAGCCCCAGCATTTT.

The chain carries TRBV18 and TRBJ2-1, with 10 bases lining up with TRBD1. V lost 8 bases to trimming and J lost 9 bases; unmatched junction nucleotides: 13. CDR1 is KGHSH and CDR2 is LQKENI in the germline V gene. CDR3 length: 15 amino acids. CDR3 region: CASRDPTGGRSEQFF. Written as DNA, the CDR3 is TGTGCCAGCCGAGACCCGACAGGGGGCAGGTCTGAGCAGTTCTTC.

There are a few counts of this clonotype. The chain has TRBV10-3 and TRBJ2-7; D gene unclear. Germline V lookup: CDR1 ENHRY, CDR2 SYGVKD. The CDR3 spans 12 residues. V shed 2 bases and J shed 3 bases, with 5 bases lying between them. The CDR3 DNA reads as TGTGCCATCAGTGAGGCCCACTACGAGCAGTACTTC. It translates to CAISEAHYEQYF.

This clonotype has more than one count but fewer than ten. The rearrangement joins TRBV20-1 to TRBJ2-1, with 7 bases that match TRBD1. The CDR3 is made up of 13 amino acids. Germline V gene sequence: CDR1 DFQATT, CDR2 SNEGSKA (reference sequence). The ends lost 4 bases at V and 5 bases at J; junction bases unmatched: 5. This CDR3 is CSATPTGNNEQFF. The CDR3 bases are TGCAGTGCTACCCCGACAGGGAACAATGAGCAGTTCTTC.

This clonotype occurred once. The V and J genes are TRBV5-1 and TRBJ2-3; D tentatively fits TRBD1 or TRBD2 (6 bases each). V was shortened by 4 bases and J by 2 bases, with 11 bases between the two germline ends. The CDR3 runs 14 residues. Germline values: CDR1 SGHRS, CDR2 YFSETQ. The CDR3 sequence: CASSPGASTDTQYF. For the CDR3, the DNA is TGCGCCAGCAGCCCGGGGGCCTCCACAGATACGCAGTATTTT.

In this sample, this clonotype turned up a few times. The chain is built from TRBV28 and TRBJ1-1; D gene ambiguous. There are 10 residues in the CDR3. V was pared by 8 bases and J by 11 bases, with 12 bases between. Germline V lookup: CDR1 MDHEN, CDR2 SYDVKM. The CDR3 protein is CASGSSRAFF. As DNA, the CDR3 is TGTGCCAGCGGGTCATCGCGGGCTTTCTTT.

The chain links TRBV12-3 or TRBV12-4 to TRBJ1-2; D remains unclear. The CDR3 is made up of 14 amino acids. Trimming removed 0 bases at V and 6 bases at J, with 11 bases between. CDR3 amino acids: CASSLAAASNGYTF. The DNA for the CDR3 is TGTGCCAGCAGTTTAGCGGCGGCGAGTAATGGCTACACCTTC.

This clonotype showed up just a few times. The V and J genes are TRBV20-1 and TRBJ2-1; D is undetermined. The CDR3 has 14 amino acids. The V end lost 7 bases, the J end lost 0 bases, and 13 bases lay between the germline ends. CDR1 and CDR2 (germline): DFQATT, SNEGSKA (reference sequence). The CDR3 here is CSGSARSSYNEQFF. The CDR3 DNA reads as TGCAGTGGGTCCGCTCGCAGCTCCTACAATGAGCAGTTCTTC.

This clonotype has only a few counts. The gene calls are TRBV27 and TRBJ2-3; TRBD1 matches 9 bases. Germline-derived CDR1 and CDR2 are MNHEY and SMNVEV (reference sequence). This CDR3 is 14 amino acids long. J lost 4 bases, V lost 6 bases, and 5 bases had no gene match. The CDR3 spells CASRRDRVSDTQYF. In DNA form, the CDR3 reads TGTGCCAGCAGGAGGGACAGGGTGTCAGATACGCAGTATTTT.